Below are 9 T cell receptor beta chains sequenced from a single sample in a study of post-analysis software for immune sequencing data. These receptors lack a known antigen. TCR beta cDNA libraries included unique molecular identifiers. TCRdb re-derived calls from the PCR reads in MiXCR, one entry per CDR3 protein. The sample lists 750,000 to 950,000 distinct CDR3 sequences; roughly 50% were seen once. General study results and limits: Controls had lower frequencies than patients of four or five TRBV segments, which included TRBV5-6, TRBV5-1 and TRBV20-1.

The sample consisted of blood. The receptor source for this set is a girl aged 5-17 years with multiple sclerosis.

The CDR3 nucleotides read TGTGCCAGCAGCTTAGCGGTGCGGGGGGTTAGCACAGATACGCAGTATTTT. Its translation: CASSLAVRGVSTDTQYF. The chain uses TRBV7-2 and TRBJ2-3; 8 positions match TRBD2. This CDR3 is built from 17 residues. With 0 bases clipped from V and 0 bases from J, the junction kept 5 bases outside the gene matches. CDR1 SGHTA and CDR2 FQGNSA come from the germline V gene.

The V gene is TRBV7-8, the J gene TRBJ2-7; D unresolved. The CDR3 covers 15 residues. Trimming removed 0 bases from V and 2 bases from J, with 11 bases in between. Germline CDR1 and CDR2: SGHVS and FQNEAQ. The CDR3 region is CASSLARVTAYEQYF. The CDR3 DNA reads TGTGCCAGCAGCTTAGCCCGGGTTACCGCCTACGAGCAGTACTTC.

The CDR3 here is CASSLSLAGRYEQYF. Here the CDR3 DNA reads TGCGCCAGCAGCTTGTCCCTAGCGGGGCGGTACGAGCAGTACTTC. The chain links TRBV5-1 to TRBJ2-7; TRBD2 matches at 9 bases. Germline V lookup: CDR1 SGHRS, CDR2 YFSETQ. CDR3 length: 15 amino acids. The V gene end was trimmed by 1 base and the J gene end by 4 bases; junction bases not matched to a gene: 6. The full variable domain, rest sourced from reference TRBV5-1 and TRBJ2-7, is KAGVTQTPRYLIKTRGQQVTLSCSPISGHRSVSWYQQTPGQGLQFLFEYFSETQRNKGNFPGRFSGRQFSNSRSEMNVSTLELGDSALYLCASSLSLAGRYEQYFGPGTRLTVT.

V gene TRBV6-5 combines with J gene TRBJ2-7, with D unclear. V was shortened by 4 bases and J by 7 bases, with 17 bases between the two germline ends. CDR3 length equals 14 residues. Germline V gene lookup returns CDR1 MNHEY and CDR2 SVGAGI. The CDR3 coding sequence is TGTGCCAGCAGTTCTCCTGAGACCGGTCGGGAGCAGTACTTC. Residues: CASSSPETGREQYF.

V gene TRBV10-3 combines with J gene TRBJ2-3; D call uncertain. Germline V gives CDR1 ENHRY, CDR2 SYGVKD. The V gene lost 3 bases and the J gene lost 4 bases, with 11 bases spanning the gap. The CDR3 length is 14 residues. CDR3 residues: CAISDLEFADTQYF. The CDR3 DNA sequence: TGTGCCATCAGTGACCTAGAATTTGCAGATACGCAGTATTTT.

The V gene is TRBV12-3 or TRBV12-4, the J gene TRBJ2-1, with D possibly being TRBD1 (6 bases). There are 15 residues in the CDR3. V shed 7 bases and J shed 8 bases, with 21 bases lying between them. Here the CDR3 reads CASTTLGLPGDEQFF. In DNA form, the CDR3 reads TGTGCCAGCACCACCTTGGGGCTTCCAGGGGATGAGCAGTTCTTC.

The rearrangement links TRBV12-3 or TRBV12-4 to TRBJ2-7; possibly TRBD2 for D (5 bases). This CDR3 spans 13 amino acids. Trimming stripped 5 bases from V and 5 bases from J, with 13 bases between. The CDR3 DNA reads TGTGCCAGCAGTCCCCGGACTCCGAACGAGCAGTACTTC. Residues: CASSPRTPNEQYF.

V is TRBV5-1 and J is TRBJ2-3; maybe TRBD1 (5 bases). Trimming removed 0 bases at V and 2 bases at J, with 7 bases between. CDR3 length equals 14 residues. Germline V gene data show CDR1 as SGHRS and CDR2 as YFSETQ. The CDR3 DNA is TGCGCCAGCAGCTTGGGAGGACACACAGATACGCAGTATTTT. This encodes CASSLGGHTDTQYF.

This rearrangement joins TRBV20-1 to TRBJ1-2; D call uncertain. This CDR3 contains 16 residues. The germline gives CDR1 DFQATT, CDR2 SNEGSKA (reference sequence). V gave up 1 base and J gave up 4 bases, with 19 bases separating them. DNA of the CDR3: TGCAGTGCTAGAGTAACCCACACCGCCGATTTCTATGGCTACACCTTC. Translating gives CSARVTHTADFYGYTF.